Below, one TCR beta chain is given with its context. Assay: immunoSEQ multiplex PCR; the TCRdb copy retains only in-frame clones and omits some. This table holds about 82,000 clones, over 80% found once. This record belongs to a study of OX40 agonist ivuxolimab in advanced cancers. Germline loops: CDR1 MNHNY, CDR2 SVGAGI (reference sequence). Trimming took 5 bases from V and 0 from J; bases not matched to a gene: 6. The CDR3 runs to 15 residues. This clonotype was obtained from an adult with an advanced solid tumor such as melanoma, head and neck, liver or kidney cancer. Sample: CD4+ or CD8+ T cells sorted from blood, taken in a trial of the OX40 agonist ivuxolimab. The J gene is TRBJ2-7, the V gene TRBV6-6; TRBD1 matches 8 bases. The CDR3 nucleotides read TGTGCCAGCAGTGTGGGACAGGTCAGCTCCTACGAGCAGTACTTC. It yields the protein CASSVGQVSSYEQYF.